The rows below give T cell receptor beta chains drawn from one sample of a study of CD8 T cells in Susac syndrome. TCRdb ran MiXCR on the immunoSEQ multiplex PCR reads and lists one entry per CDR3 protein. Among some 120,000 distinct CDR3 sequences listed, roughly 95% were seen once. What was sequenced was CD4+ T cells from PBMCs. The receptors shown here come from a human donor in good health. Both conserved end residues are part of each CDR3. D genes are given only for firm matches.

J | V | D | CDR3 | DNA
TRBJ2-3 | TRBV10-3 | NA | CASSGQRDSDTQYF | TGTGCCTCCAGCGGCCAGCGAGATTCAGATACGCAGTATTTT
TRBJ1-5 | TRBV19 | NA | CAGGPGHYSNQPQHF | TGTGCCGGGGGCCCGGGACACTATAGCAATCAGCCCCAGCATTTT
TRBJ2-7 | TRBV20-1 | NA | CSVDPGTPSSYEQYF | TGCAGTGTCGATCCCGGGACACCGAGCTCCTACGAGCAGTACTTC
TRBJ2-1 | TRBV11-2 | TRBD2 | CASSLVPAGDYNEQFF | TGTGCCAGCAGCTTAGTCCCAGCGGGAGATTACAATGAGCAGTTCTTC
TRBJ1-2 | TRBV28 | NA | CASSFGEWHYGYTF | TGTGCCAGCAGTTTCGGGGAGTGGCACTATGGCTACACCTTC
TRBJ2-7 | TRBV2 | NA | CASSEYVTAYEQYF | TGTGCCAGCAGTGAATATGTTACAGCCTACGAGCAGTACTTC
TRBJ2-5 | TRBV27 | NA | CASSSQLGVETQYF | TGTGCCAGCAGTTCACAGTTAGGGGTGGAGACCCAGTACTTC
TRBJ1-2 | TRBV10-3 | NA | CATRGGEDYGYTF | TGTGCCACCAGGGGAGGGGAGGACTATGGCTACACCTTC
TRBJ1-2 | TRBV28 | TRBD1 | CASSYRGRNYGYTF | TGTGCCAGCAGTTACAGGGGGCGGAACTATGGCTACACCTTC
TRBJ1-2 | TRBV10-3 | TRBD1 | CAINPDRGPYGYTF | TGTGCCATCAACCCAGACAGGGGTCCTTATGGCTACACCTTC
TRBJ2-5 | TRBV19 | NA | CASSILGKETQYF | TGTGCCAGTAGTATACTTGGAAAAGAGACCCAGTACTTC
TRBJ2-1 | TRBV29-1 | NA | CSVSLLEAGHNEQFF | TGCAGCGTGTCTCTCCTAGAGGCGGGCCACAATGAGCAGTTCTTC
TRBJ1-3 | TRBV4-1 | NA | CASSPGKGPGNTIYF | TGCGCCAGCAGCCCCGGGAAAGGACCAGGAAACACCATATATTTT
TRBJ2-3 | TRBV5-4 | NA | CASSYSLRRDATSGDTDTQYF | TGTGCCAGCAGCTATAGCCTCCGGCGGGACGCCACCAGTGGGGATACAGATACGCAGTATTTT